The 8 T cell receptor beta chains listed next were all sequenced from one sample in a study of cytomegalovirus exposure and HLA in healthy donors. Clones were sequenced by immunoSEQ multiplex PCR, and TCRdb holds only the in-frame ones, with some missing. The sample yields about 49,000 clones, 92% seen once. The sequenced sample was PBMCs. The receptors were gathered from a man younger than 35 in good health and CMV-seronegative.

The rearrangement uses TRBV10-3 and TRBJ1-5; D unclear. Looked up from germline, CDR1 is ENHRY and CDR2 is SYGVKD. This CDR3 has 15 amino acids. The V end was cut by 2 bases, the J end by 7 bases, with 15 bases between. This chain's CDR3 is CAISEPDTKAQPQHF. DNA of the CDR3: TGTGCCATCAGTGAGCCCGACACAAAAGCACAGCCCCAGCATTTT.

CDR3 in amino acids: CASNPEGTSQTDTQYF. For the CDR3, the DNA is TGTGCCAGTAATCCTGAAGGGACTAGCCAAACAGATACGCAGTATTTT. V usage is TRBV19 and J usage is TRBJ2-3, with 9 bases that match TRBD2. J gave up 3 bases and V 7 bases, and 11 bases lay outside the gene matches. This CDR3 comprises 16 residues. Germline CDR1 is LNHDA and CDR2 is SQIVND (reference sequence).

The chain is built from TRBV7-8 and TRBJ2-7; perhaps TRBD2 as D (6 bases). Trimming took off 5 bases at V and 1 base at J, with 9 bases between the two ends. Germline V gene data show CDR1 as SGHVS and CDR2 as FQNEAQ. This CDR3 contains 13 residues. The CDR3 loop is CASSPGLSYEQYF. For the CDR3, the DNA is TGTGCCAGCAGCCCGGGACTTTCCTACGAGCAGTACTTC.

This chain uses TRBV11-2 with TRBJ1-2, with TRBD1 identical over 11 bases. Germline V lookup: CDR1 SGHAT, CDR2 FQNNGV. The V and J ends lost 2 bases and 7 bases, in that order; junction bases with no gene match: 18. The CDR3 is made up of 19 amino acids. The CDR3 reads CASSLPPLGTGGSMGGYTF. The CDR3 DNA sequence: TGTGCCAGCAGCTTACCTCCCTTAGGGACAGGGGGGAGCATGGGTGGCTACACCTTC.

This clone was recorded only once. The rearrangement uses TRBV11-2 and TRBJ1-5; a weak D match, TRBD1 (6 bases). The CDR3 has 15 amino acids. V was shortened by 0 bases and J by 0 bases, with 6 bases between the two germline ends. Germline CDR1 and CDR2: SGHAT and FQNNGV. Here the CDR3 reads CASSLEGGSNQPQHF. In DNA form, the CDR3 reads TGTGCCAGCAGCTTAGAAGGGGGTAGCAATCAGCCCCAGCATTTT.

The chain combines TRBV7-6 with TRBJ2-3; TRBD2 aligns across 12 bases. After removal of 4 bases from V and 2 bases from J, the junction contained 7 bases not matched to a gene. The CDR3 is 17 amino acids. Per germline, CDR1 SGHVS and CDR2 FNYEAQ. The CDR3 region is CASSSRLAGEYTDTQYF. The CDR3 DNA reads TGTGCCAGCAGCTCCCGACTAGCGGGAGAGTACACAGATACGCAGTATTTT.

V and J are TRBV30 and TRBJ1-2; 8 bases map to TRBD1. Germline values: CDR1 GTSNPN, CDR2 SVGIG (reference sequence). V dropped 5 bases and J dropped 8; count of bases not matched to a gene: 7. This CDR3 spans 12 amino acids. DNA for the CDR3: TGTGCCTGGGACCCCGGGACAGGCGGCTACACCTTC. Translated, it gives CAWDPGTGGYTF.

The chain couples TRBV6-6 to TRBJ2-1; 10 positions match TRBD1. This CDR3 region has 14 residues. With V trimmed by 6 bases and J by 5 bases, 4 bases remained unmatched. Looked up from germline, CDR1 is MNHNY and CDR2 is SVGAGI (reference sequence). The CDR3, as DNA: TGTGCCAGCAGGGGGACAGGGGAACACAATGAGCAGTTCTTC. Translated: CASRGTGEHNEQFF.